The next 16 T cell receptor beta chains were all read from a single sample in a study of ipilimumab plus nivolumab after autologous stem cell transplantation. Assay used: immunoSEQ multiplex PCR; TCRdb lists only in-frame clones, some missing. Of about 40,000 clones listed, over 90% are singletons. The source material was PBMCs, sampled in a trial of ipilimumab plus nivolumab as post-transplant consolidation. All receptors come from a male donor with multiple myeloma.

The chain uses TRBV7-2 and TRBJ1-1, with D unclear. Trimming removed 5 bases at V and 2 bases at J, with 12 bases between. This CDR3 comprises 14 residues. CDR1 is SGHTA, CDR2 FQGNSA, per germline. CDR3 protein: CASSPYGTNTEAFF. CDR3 in DNA: TGTGCCAGCAGCCCCTACGGCACAAACACTGAAGCTTTCTTT. Drawing the rest from reference TRBV7-2 and TRBJ1-1, the complete variable domain is GAGVSQSPSNKVTEKGKDVELRCDPISGHTALYWYRQSLGQGLEFLIYFQGNSAPDKSGLPSDRFSAERTGGSVSTLTIQRTQQEDSAVYLCASSPYGTNTEAFFGQGTRLTVV.

The chain recombines TRBV7-8 with TRBJ2-7; 9 nucleotides agree with TRBD2. There are 15 residues in the CDR3. Per the germline V gene, CDR1 is SGHVS and CDR2 is FQNEAQ. Losses at the gene ends were 3 bases for V and 6 bases for J; bases not matched to a gene: 9. CDR3 amino acids: CASSFRLAGAGEQYF. CDR3 coding DNA: TGTGCCAGCAGCTTCCGTTTAGCGGGAGCGGGCGAGCAGTACTTC.

The chain carries TRBV6-5 and TRBJ1-4; tentative D call: TRBD1 (5 bases). Looked up from germline, CDR1 is MNHEY and CDR2 is SVGAGI. This CDR3 has 15 residues. Trimming shortened V by 4 bases and J by 4 bases, and 13 bases separated the two germline ends. In DNA, the CDR3 is TGTGCCAGCAGTTCCTATAGACAGTTTAATGAAAAACTGTTTTTT. Translated: CASSSYRQFNEKLFF.

The J gene is TRBJ2-6, the V gene TRBV9; D call uncertain. The V gene's germline CDR1 is SGDLS and CDR2 YYNGEE. This CDR3 has 13 residues. V was cut by 1 base and J by 4 bases, with 3 bases left in between. The CDR3 sequence is CASSVQGANVLTF. The CDR3 DNA is TGTGCCAGCAGCGTACAGGGGGCCAACGTCCTGACTTTC. The full variable domain, with the rest looked up from reference TRBV9 and TRBJ2-6, is DSGVTQTPKHLITATGQRVTLRCSPRSGDLSVYWYQQSLDQGLQFLIQYYNGEERAKGNILERFSAQQFPDLHSELNLSSLELGDSALYFCASSVQGANVLTFGAGSRLTVL.

The CDR3 bases are TGTGCCAGCAGCCCATTTACAGGGGAGGGCTCCTACAATGAGCAGTTCTTC. Its protein is CASSPFTGEGSYNEQFF. The chain combines TRBV14 with TRBJ2-1, with D perhaps assigned TRBD1 or TRBD2 (7 bases each). Germline CDR1 reads SGHDN; CDR2 reads FVKESK. Trimming stripped 4 bases from V and 0 bases from J, with 16 bases between. This CDR3 has 17 amino acids.

This chain uses TRBV2 with TRBJ1-2; D remains ambiguous. Trimming left V 0 bases short and J 4 bases short, with 9 bases between. CDR3 length: 14 residues. Germline V gives CDR1 SNHLY, CDR2 FYNNEI. The DNA for the CDR3 is TGTGCCAGCAGTGAAGCGCGGAGGCTCTATGGCTACACCTTC. Translating gives CASSEARRLYGYTF.

Note on this clone: Other DNA sequences in the same sample also yield this CDR3. The V and J genes are TRBV29-1 and TRBJ1-1; D possibly corresponds to TRBD1 (5 bases). Germline V CDR1 and CDR2: SQVTM, ANQGSEA. This CDR3 has 11 residues. Deletions cut 2 bases from V and 5 bases from J, with 6 bases between. CDR3 nucleotides: TGCAGCGTTGAAAAGGGGACTGAAGCTTTCTTT. Amino acid sequence: CSVEKGTEAFF.

This sequence joins TRBV29-1 and TRBJ1-1; D is uncertain. The CDR3 runs to 13 residues. The germline V gene has CDR1 SQVTM and CDR2 ANQGSEA. V lost 8 bases, J lost 4 bases, and 17 bases lay in between. The CDR3 spells CSHGSPGGTEAFF. The CDR3 DNA follows: TGCAGCCACGGGTCACCCGGAGGCACTGAAGCTTTCTTT.

This chain joins TRBV5-4 and TRBJ2-5, with 11 bases aligning to TRBD2. This CDR3 comprises 17 residues. V lost 1 base, J lost 1 base, and 6 bases stayed unmatched. Per germline, CDR1 SGHNT and CDR2 YYREEE (reference sequence). The CDR3 DNA reads TGTGCCAGCAGCTTGTGGGAGGGACTAGCGGTCCAAGAGACCCAGTACTTC. Protein product: CASSLWEGLAVQETQYF. The full variable domain, in which reference TRBV5-4 and TRBJ2-5 provide the parts outside the CDR3, is ETGVTQSPTHLIKTRGQQVTLRCSSQSGHNTVSWYQQALGQGPQFIFQYYREEENGRGNFPPRFSGLQFPNYSSELNVNALELDDSALYLCASSLWEGLAVQETQYFGPGTRLLVL.

The chain joins TRBV28 to TRBJ1-2, with D perhaps TRBD1 (6 bases). Germline V gene lookup returns CDR1 MDHEN and CDR2 SYDVKM. This CDR3 comprises 14 residues. The V and J ends lost 3 bases and 5 bases respectively, with 13 bases between them. DNA for the CDR3: TGTGCCAGCAGTTTCCCCCAAGGGGGATATGGCTACACCTTC. Translation: CASSFPQGGYGYTF.

The chain is built from TRBV11-2 and TRBJ2-3; a weak D match, TRBD2 (6 bases). V was trimmed by 5 bases and J by 2 bases, leaving 17 bases between them. CDR3 size: 16 residues. The germline V gene has CDR1 SGHAT and CDR2 FQNNGV. The CDR3 protein is CASSQEGQVITDTQYF. CDR3 sequence (DNA): TGTGCCAGCAGCCAGGAGGGGCAGGTGATCACAGATACGCAGTATTTT.

The V call is TRBV7-9, the J call TRBJ2-3; tentative D call: TRBD2 (6 bases). Germline V gene data show CDR1 as SEHNR and CDR2 as FQNEAQ (reference sequence). CDR3 length: 16 amino acids. The V end was cut by 5 bases, the J end by 3 bases, with 18 bases between. CDR3 in amino acids: CASSQRSSGYTDTQYF. In DNA form, the CDR3 reads TGTGCCAGCAGCCAAAGGAGTAGCGGTTATACAGATACGCAGTATTTT.

The chain recombines TRBV28 with TRBJ2-7; perhaps TRBD2 as D (5 bases). This CDR3 has 12 residues. The ends were cut back, 7 bases at V and 7 bases at J, with 14 bases in the middle. Germline CDR1 reads MDHEN; CDR2 reads SYDVKM. The CDR3 DNA is TGTGCCAGCATCGGGGTATCGTTTGAGCAGTACTTC. Protein product: CASIGVSFEQYF.

The chain recombines TRBV5-1 with TRBJ2-7, with 8 bases aligning to TRBD1. The CDR3 contains 13 residues. CDR1 SGHRS and CDR2 YFSETQ come from the germline V gene. The ends lost 3 bases at V and 6 bases at J; junction bases unmatched: 5. The CDR3 coding sequence is TGCGCCAGCAGCTGGGACAGGTTAGGCGAGCAGTACTTC. It codes for CASSWDRLGEQYF.

V gene TRBV13 combines with J gene TRBJ2-6, with 12 nucleotides matching TRBD1. Per germline, CDR1 PRHDT and CDR2 FYEKMQ (reference sequence). J was trimmed by 1 base and V by 0 bases; bases with no gene match: 19. The CDR3 covers 24 residues. The CDR3 region is CASSLGFLAGTGGVFTSGANVLTF. In nucleotides, the CDR3 is TGTGCCAGCAGCTTAGGGTTCCTAGCCGGGACAGGGGGCGTCTTCACGTCTGGGGCCAACGTCCTGACTTTC.

The V and J genes are TRBV6-5 and TRBJ1-1; 8 bases agree with TRBD1. There are 15 residues in the CDR3. Germline-derived CDR1 and CDR2 are MNHEY and SVGAGI. The V and J ends lost 4 bases and 2 bases, in that order; junction bases with no gene match: 6. CDR3 protein: CASSSPDRVNTEAFF. The CDR3 DNA is TGTGCCAGCAGTTCCCCGGACAGGGTTAACACTGAAGCTTTCTTT.